These 10 T cell receptor beta chains share one sample of origin, sequenced in a study of CD8 T cells in ankylosing spondylitis. Each CDR3 protein is one row after TCRdb ran MiXCR on the 5' RACE reads. Seen here are approximately 260,000 distinct CDR3 sequences, around 9.2% observed once, and the top ten hold 6.8%. The sequencing sample was made of blood, either unsorted or a sorted T cell fraction (not recorded which). These receptors came from a male donor with ankylosing spondylitis or in good health (not recorded which).

This clonotype appeared many times. The chain uses TRBV20-1 and TRBJ2-1; the match to TRBD2 covers 8 bases. The CDR3 spans 16 residues. Germline lookup yields CDR1 DFQATT and CDR2 SNEGSKA (reference sequence). V trimming: 6 bases; J trimming: 3 bases; junction bases outside the gene matches: 13. The CDR3 loop reads CSAKPLAGRFYNEQFF. CDR3 nucleotides: TGCAGTGCCAAACCTCTAGCGGGTAGATTCTACAATGAGCAGTTCTTC.

There are a few counts of this clonotype. The chain is built from TRBV20-1 and TRBJ1-5; maybe TRBD1 (6 bases). Germline V gives CDR1 DFQATT, CDR2 SNEGSKA (reference sequence). Trimming left V 5 bases short and J 5 bases short, with 16 bases between. The CDR3 contains 14 residues. In DNA, the CDR3 is TGCAGTGCTCCCCGGGGGGCGATTCATCAGCCCCAGCATTTT. Translation: CSAPRGAIHQPQHF.

This chain uses TRBV5-1 with TRBJ2-5, with D maybe TRBD1 (5 bases). Germline V CDR1 and CDR2: SGHRS, YFSETQ. The CDR3 extends over 15 amino acids. V lost 5 bases and J lost 5, with 19 bases in between. CDR3: CASRVSGHMTETQYF. Here the CDR3 DNA reads TGCGCCAGCAGGGTATCAGGACATATGACGGAGACCCAGTACTTC.

The gene calls are TRBV13 and TRBJ2-3; D gene ambiguous. The CDR3 totals 15 residues. V was shortened by 5 bases and J by 2 bases, with 14 bases between the two germline ends. CDR1 and CDR2 from the germline V gene are PRHDT and FYEKMQ (reference sequence). This CDR3 is CASSRPYGNTDTQYF. As DNA, the CDR3 is TGTGCCAGCAGCAGACCCTACGGAAACACAGATACGCAGTATTTT.

This clonotype was recorded at least ten times. The V and J genes are TRBV20-1 and TRBJ1-2; tentative D call: TRBD1 (5 bases). V dropped 6 bases and J dropped 3 bases, with 5 bases sitting between them. Germline V CDR1 and CDR2: DFQATT, SNEGSKA (reference sequence). CDR3 size: 10 residues. The CDR3 loop reads CSAGDYGYTF. The DNA of the CDR3 is TGCAGTGCAGGGGACTATGGCTACACCTTC.

This clonotype was seen repeatedly, ten times or more. The J gene is TRBJ2-3, the V gene TRBV7-2, with TRBD2 identical over 8 bases. CDR1 and CDR2 from the germline V gene are SGHTA and FQGNSA. With V trimmed by 5 bases and J by 2 bases, 6 bases remained unmatched. CDR3 length: 15 residues. The DNA for the CDR3 is TGTGCCAGCAGCCGAGCGGGGGCAAACACAGATACGCAGTATTTT. This gives the protein CASSRAGANTDTQYF.

This clonotype appeared many times. This chain joins TRBV10-3 and TRBJ2-5, with TRBD1 as a possible D gene (5 bases). The CDR3 spans 13 residues. The V end lost 4 bases, the J end lost 2 bases, and 8 bases lay between the germline ends. Germline CDR1 ENHRY, CDR2 SYGVKD. The chain's CDR3 is CAISGQYQETQYF. CDR3 bases: TGTGCCATCAGTGGACAGTATCAAGAGACCCAGTACTTC.

This clonotype was observed at least ten times. The genes are TRBV2 and TRBJ2-3, with 12 bases fitting TRBD2. The germline CDR1 and CDR2 sequences are SNHLY and FYNNEI. The CDR3 length is 23 residues. J was trimmed by 0 bases and V by 4 bases; bases with no gene match: 23. The CDR3 DNA follows: TGTGCCAGCAGTGGGCTTTCCCAGCTACTAACTAGCGGGAGGAAAAGAAGCACAGATACGCAGTATTTT. Its translation: CASSGLSQLLTSGRKRSTDTQYF.

This clonotype was counted a few times. The chain is built from TRBV7-2 and TRBJ2-7, with D maybe TRBD1 (5 bases). V lost 8 bases, J lost 3 bases, and 17 bases lay in between. Germline V lookup: CDR1 SGHTA, CDR2 FQGNSA. The CDR3 has 14 amino acids. The CDR3 nucleotides are TGTGCCAGCGGGGTTACCTCCAGGGTCTACGAGCAGTACTTC. Translating gives CASGVTSRVYEQYF. The full variable domain, with the rest looked up from reference TRBV7-2 and TRBJ2-7, is GAGVSQSPSNKVTEKGKDVELRCDPISGHTALYWYRQSLGQGLEFLIYFQGNSAPDKSGLPSDRFSAERTGGSVSTLTIQRTQQEDSAVYLCASGVTSRVYEQYFGPGTRLTVT.

The chain links TRBV29-1 to TRBJ2-3; possibly TRBD2 for D (5 bases). The V gene lost 6 bases and the J gene lost 1 base, with 11 bases spanning the gap. The CDR3 runs 13 residues. From germline, CDR1 is SQVTM and CDR2 ANQGSEA. Here the CDR3 reads CSVARGRTDTQYF. In DNA form, the CDR3 reads TGCAGCGTCGCCCGGGGTCGCACAGATACGCAGTATTTT.